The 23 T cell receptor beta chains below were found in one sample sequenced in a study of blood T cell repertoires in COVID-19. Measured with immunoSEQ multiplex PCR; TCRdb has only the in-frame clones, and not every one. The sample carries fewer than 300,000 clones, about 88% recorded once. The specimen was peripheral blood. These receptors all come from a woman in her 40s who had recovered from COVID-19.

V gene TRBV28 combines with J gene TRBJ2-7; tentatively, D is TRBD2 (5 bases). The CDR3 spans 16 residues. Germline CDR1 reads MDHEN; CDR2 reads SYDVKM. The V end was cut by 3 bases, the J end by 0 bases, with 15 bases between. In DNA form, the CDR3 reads TGTGCCAGCAGTTTTCCGGCGGGCAGGAGCTCCTACGAGCAGTACTTC. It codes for CASSFPAGRSSYEQYF. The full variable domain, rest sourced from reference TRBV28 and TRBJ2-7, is DVKVTQSSRYLVKRTGEKVFLECVQDMDHENMFWYRQDPGLGLRLIYFSYDVKMKEKGDIPEGYSVSREKKERFSLILESASTNQTSMYLCASSFPAGRSSYEQYFGPGTRLTVT.

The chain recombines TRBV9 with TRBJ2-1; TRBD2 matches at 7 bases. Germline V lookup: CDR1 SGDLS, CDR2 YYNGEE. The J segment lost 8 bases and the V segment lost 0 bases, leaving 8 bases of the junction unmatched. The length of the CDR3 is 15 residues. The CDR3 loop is CASSVEGGSADEQFF. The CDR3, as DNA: TGTGCCAGCAGCGTAGAGGGCGGGAGTGCGGATGAGCAGTTCTTC.

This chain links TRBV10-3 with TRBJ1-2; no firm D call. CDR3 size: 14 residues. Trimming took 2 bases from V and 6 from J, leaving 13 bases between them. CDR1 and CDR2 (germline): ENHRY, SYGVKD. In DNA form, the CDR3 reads TGTGCCATCAGTGAGGTTCGAGGGAACGATGGCTACACCTTC. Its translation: CAISEVRGNDGYTF.

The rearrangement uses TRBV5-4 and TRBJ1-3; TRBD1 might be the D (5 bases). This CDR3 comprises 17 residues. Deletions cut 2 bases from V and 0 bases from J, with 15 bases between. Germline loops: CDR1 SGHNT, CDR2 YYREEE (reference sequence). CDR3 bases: TGTGCCAGCAGCTTACGAATGGGGGGGAGCTCTGGAAACACCATATATTTT. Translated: CASSLRMGGSSGNTIYF. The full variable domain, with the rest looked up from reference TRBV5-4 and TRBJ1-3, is ETGVTQSPTHLIKTRGQQVTLRCSSQSGHNTVSWYQQALGQGPQFIFQYYREEENGRGNFPPRFSGLQFPNYSSELNVNALELDDSALYLCASSLRMGGSSGNTIYFGEGSWLTVV.

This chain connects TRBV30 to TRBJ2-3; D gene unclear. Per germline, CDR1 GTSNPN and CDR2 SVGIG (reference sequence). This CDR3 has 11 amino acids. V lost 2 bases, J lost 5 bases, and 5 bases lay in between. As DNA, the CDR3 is TGTGCCTGGAGTCCCCAAGATACGCAGTATTTT. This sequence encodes CAWSPQDTQYF. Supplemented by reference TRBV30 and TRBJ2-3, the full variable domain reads SQTIHQWPATLVQPVGSPLSLECTVEGTSNPNLYWYRQAAGRGLQLLFYSVGIGQISSEVPQNLSASRPQDRQFILSSKKLLLSDSGFYLCAWSPQDTQYFGPGTRLTVL.

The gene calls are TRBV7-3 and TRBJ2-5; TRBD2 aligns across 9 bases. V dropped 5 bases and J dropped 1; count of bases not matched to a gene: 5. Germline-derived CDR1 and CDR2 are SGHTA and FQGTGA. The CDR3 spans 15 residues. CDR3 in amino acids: CASSPRGLAQETQYF. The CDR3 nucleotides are TGTGCCAGCAGCCCACGGGGACTAGCCCAAGAGACCCAGTACTTC. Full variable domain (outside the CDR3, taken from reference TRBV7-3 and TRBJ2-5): GAGVSQTPSNKVTEKGKYVELRCDPISGHTALYWYRQSLGQGPEFLIYFQGTGAADDSGLPNDRFFAVRPEGSVSTLKIQRTERGDSAVYLCASSPRGLAQETQYFGPGTRLLVL.

CDR3 nucleotide sequence: TGCGCCAGCAGCTTGGACCTAGTCTTAGAGACCCAGTACTTC. Protein sequence: CASSLDLVLETQYF. The rearrangement links TRBV5-1 to TRBJ2-5; D uncertain. The V and J ends lost 0 bases and 4 bases respectively, with 10 bases between them. CDR3 length equals 14 residues. CDR1 is SGHRS, CDR2 YFSETQ, per germline.

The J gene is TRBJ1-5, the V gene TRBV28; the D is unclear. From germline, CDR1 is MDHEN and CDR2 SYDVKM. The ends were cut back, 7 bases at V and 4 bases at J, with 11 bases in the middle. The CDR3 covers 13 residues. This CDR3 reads CASTPTVNQPQHF. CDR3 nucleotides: TGTGCCAGCACCCCTACAGTGAATCAGCCCCAGCATTTT.

The CDR3 DNA follows: TGTGCCAGCTCACCAGGTTGGGGGCCAGCGGATACGCAGTATTTT. This gives the protein CASSPGWGPADTQYF. The gene calls are TRBV18 and TRBJ2-3, with D perhaps matching TRBD1 (6 bases). CDR1 KGHSH and CDR2 LQKENI come from the germline V gene. Between the trimmed V and J ends, which lost 2 bases and 6 bases, there was a span of 15 bases. The CDR3 runs 15 residues.

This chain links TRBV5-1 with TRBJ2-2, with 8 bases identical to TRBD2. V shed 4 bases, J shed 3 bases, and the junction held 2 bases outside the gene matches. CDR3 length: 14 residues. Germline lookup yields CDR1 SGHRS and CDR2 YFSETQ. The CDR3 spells CASSPGGDTGELFF. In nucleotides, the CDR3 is TGCGCCAGCAGCCCCGGGGGGGACACCGGGGAGCTGTTTTTT.

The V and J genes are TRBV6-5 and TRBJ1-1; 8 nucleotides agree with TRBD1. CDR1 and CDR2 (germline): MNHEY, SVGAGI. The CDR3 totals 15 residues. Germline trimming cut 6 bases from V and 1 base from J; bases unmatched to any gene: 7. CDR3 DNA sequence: TGTGCCAGCAGCCCCCACGGACAGGGGAACACTGAAGCTTTCTTT. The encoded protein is CASSPHGQGNTEAFF.

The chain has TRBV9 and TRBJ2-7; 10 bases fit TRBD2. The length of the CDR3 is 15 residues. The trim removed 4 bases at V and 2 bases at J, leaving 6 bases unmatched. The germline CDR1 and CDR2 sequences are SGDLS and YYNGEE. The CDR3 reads CASSPGLAETYEQYF. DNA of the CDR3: TGTGCCAGCAGCCCCGGACTAGCGGAGACCTACGAGCAGTACTTC.

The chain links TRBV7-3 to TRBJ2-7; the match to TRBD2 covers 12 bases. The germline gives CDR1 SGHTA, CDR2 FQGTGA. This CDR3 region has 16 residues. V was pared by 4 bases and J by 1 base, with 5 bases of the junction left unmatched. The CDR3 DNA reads TGTGCCAGCAGCTCTGGTGGGACTAGCGGGTCCTACGAGCAGTACTTC. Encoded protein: CASSSGGTSGSYEQYF. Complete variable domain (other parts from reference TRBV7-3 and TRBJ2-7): GAGVSQTPSNKVTEKGKYVELRCDPISGHTALYWYRQSLGQGPEFLIYFQGTGAADDSGLPNDRFFAVRPEGSVSTLKIQRTERGDSAVYLCASSSGGTSGSYEQYFGPGTRLTVT.

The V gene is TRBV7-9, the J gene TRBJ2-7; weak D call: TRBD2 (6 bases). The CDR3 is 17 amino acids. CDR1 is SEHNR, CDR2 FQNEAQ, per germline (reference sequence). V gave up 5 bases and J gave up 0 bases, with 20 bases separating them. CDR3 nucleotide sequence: TGTGCCAGCAGCGCGGGATCTCACTCGGGCAGCTCCTACGAGCAGTACTTC. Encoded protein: CASSAGSHSGSSYEQYF.

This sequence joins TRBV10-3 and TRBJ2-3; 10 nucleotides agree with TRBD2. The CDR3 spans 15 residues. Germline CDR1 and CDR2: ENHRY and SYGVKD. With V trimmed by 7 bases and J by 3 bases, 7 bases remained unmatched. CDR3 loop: CAIKYGAGGTDTQYF. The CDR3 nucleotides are TGTGCCATCAAGTATGGAGCGGGAGGGACAGATACGCAGTATTTT.

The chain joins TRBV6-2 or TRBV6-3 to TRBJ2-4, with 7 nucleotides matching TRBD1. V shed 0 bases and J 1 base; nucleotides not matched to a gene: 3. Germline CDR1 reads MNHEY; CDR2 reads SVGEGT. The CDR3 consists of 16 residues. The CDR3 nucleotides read TGTGCCAGCAGTTACTCCCCGACAGGGGCCAAAAACATTCAGTACTTC. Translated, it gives CASSYSPTGAKNIQYF.

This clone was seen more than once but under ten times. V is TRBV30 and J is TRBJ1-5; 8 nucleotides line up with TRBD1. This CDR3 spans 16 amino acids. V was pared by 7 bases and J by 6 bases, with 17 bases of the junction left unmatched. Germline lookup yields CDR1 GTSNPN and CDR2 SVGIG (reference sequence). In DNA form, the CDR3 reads TGTGCCTTGGAGTCCTCAGGGGGCGCTTGGGGTCAGCCCCAGCATTTT. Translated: CALESSGGAWGQPQHF.

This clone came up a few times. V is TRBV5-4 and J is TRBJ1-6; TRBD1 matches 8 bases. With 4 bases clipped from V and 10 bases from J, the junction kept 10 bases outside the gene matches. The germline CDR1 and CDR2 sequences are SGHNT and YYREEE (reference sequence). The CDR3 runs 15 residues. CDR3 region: CASSRDRGVYSPLHF. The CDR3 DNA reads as TGTGCCAGCAGCCGAGACAGGGGAGTGTACTCACCCCTCCACTTT. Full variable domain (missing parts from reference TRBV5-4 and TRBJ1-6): ETGVTQSPTHLIKTRGQQVTLRCSSQSGHNTVSWYQQALGQGPQFIFQYYREEENGRGNFPPRFSGLQFPNYSSELNVNALELDDSALYLCASSRDRGVYSPLHFGNGTRLTVT.

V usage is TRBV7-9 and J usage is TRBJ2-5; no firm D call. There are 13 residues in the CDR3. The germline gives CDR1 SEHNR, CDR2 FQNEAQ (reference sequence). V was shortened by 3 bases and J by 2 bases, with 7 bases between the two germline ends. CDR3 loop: CASSFGPQETQYF. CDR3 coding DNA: TGTGCCAGCAGCTTTGGCCCTCAAGAGACCCAGTACTTC.

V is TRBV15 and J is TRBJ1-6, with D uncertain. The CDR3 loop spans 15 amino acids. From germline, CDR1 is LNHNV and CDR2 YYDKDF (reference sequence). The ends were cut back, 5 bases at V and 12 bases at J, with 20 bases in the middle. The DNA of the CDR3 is TGTGCCACCAGCCGAAGTCTCGGCTCGACGGGACCCCTCCACTTT. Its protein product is CATSRSLGSTGPLHF.

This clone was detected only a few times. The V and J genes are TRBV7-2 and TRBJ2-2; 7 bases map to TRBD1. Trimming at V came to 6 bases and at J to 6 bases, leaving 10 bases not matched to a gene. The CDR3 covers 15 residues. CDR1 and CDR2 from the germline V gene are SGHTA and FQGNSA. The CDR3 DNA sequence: TGTGCCAGCAGAATAGGGGACAGCTGGGCCGGGGAGCTGTTTTTT. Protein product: CASRIGDSWAGELFF.

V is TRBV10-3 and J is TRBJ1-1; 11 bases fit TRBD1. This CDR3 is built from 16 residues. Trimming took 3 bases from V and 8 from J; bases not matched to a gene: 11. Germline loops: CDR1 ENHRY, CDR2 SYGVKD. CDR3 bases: TGTGCCATCAGTGACTTTGGGACAGGGGGAGCTGGGGAAGCTTTCTTT. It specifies CAISDFGTGGAGEAFF.

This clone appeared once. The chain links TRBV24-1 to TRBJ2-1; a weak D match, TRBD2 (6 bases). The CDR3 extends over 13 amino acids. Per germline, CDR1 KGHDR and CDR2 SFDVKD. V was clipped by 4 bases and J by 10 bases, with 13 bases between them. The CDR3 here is CATSDRGKGEQFF. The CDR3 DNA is TGTGCCACCAGTGACCGGGGGAAGGGGGAGCAGTTCTTC.